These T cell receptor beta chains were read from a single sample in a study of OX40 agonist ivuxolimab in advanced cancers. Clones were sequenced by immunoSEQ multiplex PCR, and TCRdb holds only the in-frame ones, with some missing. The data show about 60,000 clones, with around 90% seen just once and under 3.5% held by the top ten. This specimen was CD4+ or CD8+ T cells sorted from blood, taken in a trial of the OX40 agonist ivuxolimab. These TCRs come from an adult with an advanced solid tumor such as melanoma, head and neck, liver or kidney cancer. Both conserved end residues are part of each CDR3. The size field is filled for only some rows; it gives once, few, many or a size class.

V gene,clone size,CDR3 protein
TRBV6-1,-,CASSEAGAYYGYTF
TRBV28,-,CASRTGFSPATQYF
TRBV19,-,CASSIRTGGTSGYNEQFF
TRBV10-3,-,CAISPGDLDTGELFF
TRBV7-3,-,CASSLMGMNTEAFF
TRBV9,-,CASSPRLAGETTDTQYF
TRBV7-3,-,CASSSAPQETQYF
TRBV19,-,CASTMRGTNEKLFF
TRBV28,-,CASSSATGLEFF
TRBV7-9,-,CASSYWMMGNTEAFF
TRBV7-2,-,CASSLRSIYQETQYF
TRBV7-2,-,CASSLDQGSDTQYF
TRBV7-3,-,CASSRDRGTTEAFF
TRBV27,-,CASSLTPLAGGYTF
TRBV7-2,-,CASSPWTSGRAVQETQYF
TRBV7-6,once,CASSLSPGSEHTQYF
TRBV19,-,CASRPGFMNTEAFF
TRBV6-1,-,CASRTGSDTQYF
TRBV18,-,CASSLSSGNTIYF
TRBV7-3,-,CASSLQGVPTDTQYF
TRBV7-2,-,CASSLTGDTEAFF
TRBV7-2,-,CASSIRENTEAFF
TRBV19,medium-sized,CASSIGLRVNYGYTF
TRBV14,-,CASSQEEGWVTEAFF
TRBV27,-,CASSFGHFTGELFF
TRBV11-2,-,CASSLQGAGNIQYF
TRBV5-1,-,CASSLTGGYTF
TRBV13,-,CASSLRQGGRYYGYTF
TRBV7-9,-,CASSLQQGTEAFF
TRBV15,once,CATSRKRQDNEKLFF
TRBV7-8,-,CASSLAGETDTQYF
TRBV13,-,CASSSPRGGAFYEQYF
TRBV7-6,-,CASSLVAVGNTGELFF